One T cell receptor beta chain is described in this entry. The antigen is undetermined. Deletions cut 4 bases from V and 0 bases from J, with 19 bases between. CDR1 is MGHDK and CDR2 is SYGVNS in the germline V gene. This CDR3 comprises 17 residues. This entry is derived from a study of cytotoxic CD8 clonotypes in ibrutinib-treated CLL. Study-wide results and limits: Before falling back toward baseline at progression, clonality had risen at the time of ibrutinib response.

Sequenced by immunoSEQ multiplex PCR; TCRdb stores in-frame clones only, minus some. The profile shows approximately 350,000 clones, roughly 67% of them singletons. The clonotype was recovered from a human donor with chronic lymphocytic leukemia. V usage is TRBV25-1 and J usage is TRBJ2-7; possible D gene TRBD1, 5 bases. The input for sequencing was PBMCs, taken after 36 months of ibrutinib treatment. The CDR3 protein is CASSGSRRGHSSYEQYF. CDR3 DNA sequence: TGTGCCAGCAGTGGATCTCGCCGTGGACACAGCTCCTACGAGCAGTACTTC.